At least ten counts were recorded for the clone carrying this T cell receptor beta chain. Its antigen is unidentified. Reasons for excluding patients were uncontrolled infection, other autoimmune disease, pregnancy or lactation. PBMCs stemmed from about 9.5 ml fresh peripheral blood. There were TCR beta CDR3 regions amplified from RNA transcripts. First-round RT-PCR of the TCR CDR3 relied on the HTBI primer set. In TCRdb, the multiplex PCR reads were re-called with MiXCR into one record per CDR3 protein. In the table there are about 360,000 distinct CDR3 sequences, roughly 13% of which are singletons. The data were obtained in a study of T cells in Graves' hyperthyroidism and ophthalmopathy. Study-level findings and limits: In the analysis, a 13 V-J model separated ophthalmopathy from stable hyperthyroidism.

The CDR3 sequence is 16 residues long. V lost 5 bases to trimming and J lost 2 bases, with 17 bases between them. Germline V gives CDR1 MNHEY, CDR2 SVGEGT. The receptor comes from a woman aged 18 to 35 with Graves' hyperthyroidism. The chain carries TRBV6-2 or TRBV6-3 and TRBJ2-3; perhaps D is TRBD1 or TRBD2 (5 bases each). Sample: blood. CDR3 coding DNA: TGTGCCAGCAGTCCGGGGCCCCCCGCTTCCACAGATACGCAGTATTTT. Residues: CASSPGPPASTDTQYF.